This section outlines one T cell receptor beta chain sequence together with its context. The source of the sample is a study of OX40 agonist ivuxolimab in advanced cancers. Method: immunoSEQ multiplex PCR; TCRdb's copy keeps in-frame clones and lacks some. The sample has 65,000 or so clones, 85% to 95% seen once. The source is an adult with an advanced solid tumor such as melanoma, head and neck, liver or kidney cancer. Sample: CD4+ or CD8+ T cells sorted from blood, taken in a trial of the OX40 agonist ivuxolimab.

DNA of the CDR3: TGTGCCAGCAGCTTGTGGGGAGCTGAAGCTTTCTTT. This translates into CASSLWGAEAFF. The V gene is TRBV7-8, the J gene TRBJ1-1; D is unresolved. Trimming pared 3 bases from V and 6 bases from J, leaving 8 bases between. The CDR3 totals 12 residues. CDR1 and CDR2 from the germline V gene are SGHVS and FQNEAQ.